This T cell receptor beta chain came from a study of CD4+ T cells in melanoma (dated by TCRdb to the early 2020s). In the study overall: The study examined neoantigen-specific CD4+ T cells in human melanoma. Overall results and qualifications from the work: According to the report, neoantigen-specific CD4+ T cells in melanoma displayed diverse differentiation states. Neoantigen-specific CD4+ T cells were reported to be correlated with the function of CD8+ T cells, macrophages and B cells.

CDR1 and CDR2 are drawn from the germline V gene: MNHNS, SASEGT. V has 2 bases trimmed and J has 5 bases trimmed; junction bases matching no gene number 12. Counted from cysteine to phenylalanine, this CDR3 has 17 amino acids. Only CDR3 DNA remains: 51 bases, in frame from the first base. Donors were patients with melanoma. The method was the immunoSEQ multiplex PCR assay. As stored in TCRdb, this immuneACCESS dataset retains in-frame rearrangements with V and J assigned. A fraction of the clones does not appear; measured against another copy, unresolved V genes explain less than half of the discrepancy, and the remainder lacks a known reason. This sample gives roughly 20,000 clones in total; around 79% of them show up just once. Less than 4.5% of the sample belongs to the ten largest clones. With respect to this clone: What this receptor recognizes is not known. Base qualities are missing; no much larger clone stands one base away.

The receptor comes from a human donor with melanoma. The V and J genes are TRBV6-1 and TRBJ2-3; 8 nucleotides in the junction match TRBD2. Sequences were obtained from cells from a culture (not recorded whether cultured in vitro). The CDR3: CASSESVAGLRIDTQYF. The sequence in DNA is TGTGCCAGCAGTGAATCGGTAGCGGGGCTTCGAATAGATACGCAGTATTTT.